This record looks at one TCR beta chain sequence and its context. No antigen is known for it. Expressed TCRB transcripts were sequenced because the entire RNA isolate underwent reverse transcription. The table came from immunoSEQ multiplex PCR; TCRdb's copy has only in-frame clones and leaves some out. The table includes over 40,000 clones, approximately 51% detected once. It was via CD45RO/CCR7/CD25/CD127/CD95/CD27 that CD4+ naive, central memory, regulatory and stem cell-like memory cells were sorted. These data originate in a study of beta chain features in type 1 diabetes. Study-level findings and limits: A greater similarity of naive, central memory and Treg TCRB repertoires was seen among patients than among healthy donors. Insertion counts at VDJ junctions were lower in type 1 diabetes patients, who also showed more deletions there.

CDR1 and CDR2 (germline): MDHEN, SYDVKM. V was clipped by 6 bases and J by 1 base, with 9 bases between them. The CDR3 totals 13 residues. Material for sequencing was stem cell memory CD4+ T cells from blood. The TCR comes from a woman under 40 in good health. This chain uses TRBV28 with TRBJ1-1; D not resolved. CDR3 sequence: CASRRERNTEAFF. The CDR3 nucleotides read TGTGCCAGCAGACGCGAAAGGAACACTGAAGCTTTCTTT. Variable domain in full (rest from reference TRBV28 and TRBJ1-1): DVKVTQSSRYLVKRTGEKVFLECVQDMDHENMFWYRQDPGLGLRLIYFSYDVKMKEKGDIPEGYSVSREKKERFSLILESASTNQTSMYLCASRRERNTEAFFGQGTRLTVV.